These 17 T cell receptor beta chains came from one sample sequenced in a study of blood T cell repertoires in COVID-19. Method: immunoSEQ multiplex PCR; TCRdb's copy keeps in-frame clones and lacks some. The repertoire holds about 200,000 clones, about 80% seen once, with around 6.9% in the top ten. Sequencing input: peripheral blood. These receptors all come from a man aged 55 to 70 with acute or convalescent COVID-19.

This clone came up a few times. The CDR3 sequence: CASSQLRTSGGADTQYF. The CDR3 DNA sequence: TGCGCCAGCAGCCAACTCCGGACTAGCGGGGGGGCAGATACGCAGTATTTT. The chain couples TRBV4-3 to TRBJ2-3, with 15 bases lining up with TRBD2. Trimming cost V 2 bases and J 4 bases; bases outside gene matches: 4. CDR3 length: 17 residues. Germline-derived CDR1 and CDR2 are LGHNA and YSLEER.

J is TRBJ1-6 and V is TRBV6-6; D is possibly TRBD1 (6 bases). The V gene's germline CDR1 is MNHNY and CDR2 SVGAGI (reference sequence). V lost 3 bases to trimming and J lost 8 bases, with 8 bases between them. This CDR3 contains 13 residues. Written as DNA, the CDR3 is TGTGCCAGCAGTTATTCAGGGGATTCACCCCTCCACTTT. Protein: CASSYSGDSPLHF.

This chain links TRBV18 with TRBJ2-1, with 11 bases lining up with TRBD2. The germline CDR1 and CDR2 sequences are KGHSH and LQKENI. Trimming at V came to 3 bases and at J to 7 bases, leaving 8 bases not matched to a gene. The CDR3 is made up of 16 amino acids. This chain's CDR3 is CASSPPGLAARNEQFF. Written as DNA, the CDR3 is TGTGCCAGCTCACCCCCGGGACTAGCGGCTCGGAATGAGCAGTTCTTC.

This chain uses TRBV11-2 with TRBJ1-6; no reliable D call. Trimming removed 6 bases from V and 6 bases from J, with 18 bases in between. This CDR3 has 16 residues. From germline, CDR1 is SGHAT and CDR2 FQNNGV. The CDR3 loop reads CASSPHRGYRNSPLHF. CDR3 nucleotides: TGTGCCAGCAGTCCCCACCGGGGATACCGTAATTCACCCCTCCACTTT.

The V gene is TRBV24-1, the J gene TRBJ1-2, with TRBD1 matching over 7 bases. Germline CDR1 KGHDR, CDR2 SFDVKD. The CDR3 has 13 amino acids. V gave up 3 bases and J gave up 11 bases; unmatched junction bases: 8. DNA for the CDR3: TGTGCCACCAGTGATCGGGACAGTCGGGGGTACACCTTC. It translates to CATSDRDSRGYTF.

This clone was found a few times. This chain uses TRBV6-1 with TRBJ1-5; tentative D call: TRBD1 (5 bases). V shed 1 base and J shed 2 bases, with 15 bases lying between them. CDR1 MNHNS and CDR2 SASEGT come from the germline V gene. The CDR3 consists of 17 residues. CDR3 in amino acids: CASSEGVWGVGNQPQHF. The CDR3 nucleotides read TGTGCCAGCAGTGAAGGGGTGTGGGGGGTTGGCAATCAGCCCCAGCATTTT.

The chain uses TRBV6-2 or TRBV6-3 and TRBJ1-5; D gene unclear. Germline CDR1 is MNHEY and CDR2 is SVGEGT. This CDR3 spans 16 amino acids. V was trimmed by 2 bases and J by 6 bases, leaving 17 bases between them. CDR3 sequence: CASSYSDISRRQPQHF. CDR3 nucleotides: TGTGCCAGCAGTTACAGTGACATCTCCAGACGTCAGCCCCAGCATTTT.

The chain couples TRBV9 to TRBJ2-2; 9 bases line up with TRBD2. With 0 bases clipped from V and 0 bases from J, the junction kept 6 bases outside the gene matches. The CDR3 runs 18 residues. The germline CDR1 and CDR2 sequences are SGDLS and YYNGEE. CDR3 bases: TGTGCCAGCAGCGTAGAGGCGGGGGGGCCTACGAACACCGGGGAGCTGTTTTTT. This translates into CASSVEAGGPTNTGELFF.

The chain recombines TRBV3-1 (or the pseudogene TRBV3-2) with TRBJ1-1, with TRBD1 matching over 8 bases. The germline V gene has CDR1 LGHDT and CDR2 YNNKEL (reference sequence). V was pared by 4 bases and J by 1 base, with 5 bases of the junction left unmatched. This CDR3 is 15 amino acids long. CDR3 nucleotides: TGTGCCAGCAGCCGCCCCGGGACAGGGAACACTGAAGCTTTCTTT. It yields the protein CASSRPGTGNTEAFF.

A few counts support this clone. The CDR3 loop is CASSLTGSTEAFF. CDR3 nucleotide sequence: TGTGCCAGCAGCTTAACAGGGTCCACTGAAGCTTTCTTT. This chain uses TRBV7-9 with TRBJ1-1, with a weak D call TRBD1 (6 bases). This CDR3 comprises 13 residues. Germline CDR1 is SEHNR and CDR2 is FQNEAQ (reference sequence). V lost 2 bases, J lost 4 bases, and 8 bases lay in between.

This rearrangement joins TRBV9 to TRBJ2-1, with 7 bases lining up with TRBD2. Germline V CDR1 and CDR2: SGDLS, YYNGEE. CDR3 length equals 14 residues. J lost 10 bases, V lost 0 bases, and 7 bases had no gene match. This CDR3 reads CASSVDRTRQEQFF. CDR3 DNA sequence: TGTGCCAGCAGCGTAGACCGGACTAGACAGGAGCAGTTCTTC. Together with reference TRBV9 and TRBJ2-1, the CDR3 gives the full variable domain: DSGVTQTPKHLITATGQRVTLRCSPRSGDLSVYWYQQSLDQGLQFLIQYYNGEERAKGNILERFSAQQFPDLHSELNLSSLELGDSALYFCASSVDRTRQEQFFGPGTRLTVL.

V and J are TRBV7-9 and TRBJ1-5; D may be TRBD1 (5 bases). Looked up from germline, CDR1 is SEHNR and CDR2 is FQNEAQ (reference sequence). The CDR3 covers 14 residues. Trimming shortened V by 2 bases and J by 5 bases, and 10 bases separated the two germline ends. The CDR3 DNA sequence: TGTGCCAGCAGCTTAAGTGGGGCGGATCAGCCCCAGCATTTT. It translates to CASSLSGADQPQHF.

This rearrangement joins TRBV9 to TRBJ2-7; TRBD2 matches 7 bases. This CDR3 is 14 amino acids long. With 0 bases clipped from V and 4 bases from J, the junction kept 4 bases outside the gene matches. Germline CDR1 is SGDLS and CDR2 is YYNGEE. The CDR3 sequence is CASSVEDGGYEQYF. CDR3 DNA sequence: TGTGCCAGCAGCGTAGAGGACGGGGGGTACGAGCAGTACTTC.

The chain combines TRBV21-1 with TRBJ2-1; the table gives TRBD2 as D, unverified against the DNA. TRBV21-1 is a pseudogene locus. The CDR3 runs to 18 residues. The CDR3 region is CASSKDPSGGADYNEQFF. The CDR3 bases are TGTGCCAGCAGCAAAGACCCTAGCGGGGGGGCCGATTACAATGAGCAGTTCTTC.

This clone has more than one count but fewer than ten. The chain's CDR3 is CASSVANVAGGGWNYGYTF. CDR3 nucleotide sequence: TGTGCCAGCAGCGTAGCAAATGTGGCAGGGGGCGGGTGGAACTATGGCTACACCTTC. The chain has TRBV9 and TRBJ1-2; TRBD1 agrees at 8 bases. Per the germline V gene, CDR1 is SGDLS and CDR2 is YYNGEE. V lost 0 bases and J lost 2; bases outside the gene matches: 15. The CDR3 totals 19 residues.

The chain recombines TRBV2 with TRBJ2-1; TRBD2 matches 13 bases. CDR1 is SNHLY and CDR2 is FYNNEI in the germline V gene. With 7 bases clipped from V and 3 bases from J, the junction kept 6 bases outside the gene matches. This CDR3 spans 16 amino acids. The CDR3 region is CASNRLAGGYYNEQFF. In DNA form, the CDR3 reads TGTGCCAGCAATAGACTAGCGGGGGGATACTACAATGAGCAGTTCTTC.

The chain uses TRBV24-1 and TRBJ2-1; 8 bases map to TRBD1. Trimming at V came to 4 bases and at J to 7 bases, leaving 5 bases not matched to a gene. The CDR3 contains 14 residues. The V gene's germline CDR1 is KGHDR and CDR2 SFDVKD. Here the CDR3 reads CATSEGQGPNEQFF. The DNA of the CDR3 is TGTGCCACCAGTGAAGGACAGGGTCCGAATGAGCAGTTCTTC.